These T cell receptor beta chains were read from a single sample in a study of T cell responses to AZD1222 COVID-19 vaccine. Generated by immunoSEQ multiplex PCR, the TCRdb table keeps only in-frame clones and is missing some. The sample records under 200,000 clones, 90% being singletons. This specimen consisted of peripheral blood, obtained on day 0 of AZD1222 vaccination. The receptors come from an adult in good health. CDR3s include the opening cysteine and the closing phenylalanine or tryptophan. A D gene is named only where the DNA matches it firmly. Clone size appears in some rows only: once, few, many, or a class for an expanded clone.

TRBJ1-3 NA NA TRBV6-5 TGTGCCTCCAAGGGGGGAACAGGGCCAGGAAACACCATATATTTT CASKGGTGPGNTIYF
TRBJ1-6 NA NA TRBV6-5 TGTGCCAGCAGCCCCCCCGACAGACACAATTCACCCCTCCACTTT CASSPPDRHNSPLHF
TRBJ1-2 NA NA TRBV7-8 TGTGCCAGCAGTTTGGCAAACTCGGAATTCTATGGCTACACCTTC CASSLANSEFYGYTF
TRBJ1-1 NA NA TRBV6-2/TRBV6-3 TGTGCCAGCAGTTACTCGATCGGGCCATCCACTGAAGCTTTCTTT CASSYSIGPSTEAFF
TRBJ1-4 NA NA TRBV28 TGTGCCACCCACCTCACGGGTTTATCTAATGAAAAACTGTTTTTT CATHLTGLSNEKLFF
TRBJ2-3 NA NA TRBV30 TGTGCCTGGAGTGTTGAATCCCAATCCCGGGGACACACAGATACGCAGTATTTT CAWSVESQSRGHTDTQYF
TRBJ1-5 TRBD1 once TRBV29-1 TGCAGCGTTGCAGGGGGGGGCCAGCCCCAGCATTTT CSVAGGGQPQHF
TRBJ1-1 NA NA TRBV27 TGTGCCAGCGGGTTTGAAGGGTTCACTGAAGCTTTCTTT CASGFEGFTEAFF
TRBJ1-6 NA NA TRBV5-1 TGCGCCAGCAGCTTGGCCGGGGTTGGGAGTAATTCACCCCTCCACTTT CASSLAGVGSNSPLHF
TRBJ1-5 NA NA TRBV28 TGTGCCAGCAGTTCCCCGGGACGGAGGGACAATCAGCCCCAGCATTTT CASSSPGRRDNQPQHF
TRBJ2-7 NA NA TRBV24-1 TGTGCCACCAGTGACGTGAGGGGGGCGAAGTACGAGCAGTACTTC CATSDVRGAKYEQYF